These 4 T cell receptor beta chains were sequenced from one sample in a study of blood T cell repertoires in COVID-19. Profiling relied on immunoSEQ multiplex PCR, and the TCRdb table lists in-frame clones only, not all of them. The sample carries 110,000 to 150,000 clones, over 65% recorded once. Material: PBMCs or T cells enriched from blood (not recorded which). The origin of the receptors is a woman aged 45-65 years who had recovered from COVID-19.

This clone was recorded only once. CDR3 bases: TGTGCCAGCAGCCGGTCCGGTGAAAAACTGTTTTTT. It is translated as CASSRSGEKLFF. The V gene is TRBV6-5, the J gene TRBJ1-4; D unresolved. Germline V gives CDR1 MNHEY, CDR2 SVGAGI. The CDR3 runs to 12 residues. V lost 6 bases to trimming and J lost 7 bases, with 9 bases between them.

V usage is TRBV5-1 and J usage is TRBJ2-1; D is perhaps TRBD1 (5 bases). Germline CDR1 reads SGHRS; CDR2 reads YFSETQ. Trimming cost V 5 bases and J 3 bases, with 9 bases left between them. This CDR3 has 13 amino acids. CDR3 DNA sequence: TGCGCCAGCAGGGACGGACACTACAATGAGCAGTTCTTC. Translation gives CASRDGHYNEQFF.

The chain employs TRBV5-4 and TRBJ2-5; 10 nucleotides match TRBD1. Germline values: CDR1 SGHNT, CDR2 YYREEE (reference sequence). Unmatched junction bases numbered 11, after V lost 5 bases and J lost 4 bases. This CDR3 region has 16 residues. The CDR3 bases are TGTGCCAGCAGTTTGCCGGGACAGGGGACTCTAGAGACCCAGTACTTC. The encoded protein is CASSLPGQGTLETQYF.

The rearrangement joins TRBV29-1 to TRBJ1-2, with unresolved D. Trimming took 7 bases from V and 3 from J, leaving 9 bases between them. The germline V gene encodes CDR1 SQVTM and CDR2 ANQGSEA. This CDR3 comprises 11 residues. The CDR3 is CSDDGDYGYTF. The CDR3 DNA is TGCAGCGATGACGGGGACTATGGCTACACCTTC.